This TCR beta chain was sequenced during a study of blood T cells in healthy people across ages. The germline CDR1 and CDR2 sequences are MNHNS and SASEGT. The CDR3 is 13 residues long. The V end lost 11 bases, the J end lost 2 bases, and 15 bases lay between the germline ends. A second PCR, run for about 7 to 11 cycles, used a sample-barcoded 5' primer plus a J-beta primer mix. Each CDR3 protein is one row after TCRdb ran MiXCR on the 5' RACE reads. The sample includes more than 800,000 distinct CDR3 sequences, around 43% of them seen just once. V gene TRBV6-1 combines with J gene TRBJ2-5; D is perhaps TRBD1 (6 bases). The TCR comes from a woman between 55 and 75 years old in good health. The sequenced sample consisted of blood. The CDR3 here is CAGTTGSQETQYF. DNA for the CDR3: TGTGCCGGGACGACAGGATCTCAAGAGACCCAGTACTTC.